The source of this T cell receptor beta chain is a study of cytomegalovirus exposure and HLA in healthy donors. General study points: According to a subsequent analysis, TCR clusters identified in the first cohort showed a tendency to co-occur across the approximately 120 validation repertoires.

With regard to this clone: The antigen remains undetermined.

Germline CDR1 reads MNHEY; CDR2 reads SMNVEV (reference sequence). The CDR3 is 13 residues long. V was pared by 5 bases and J by 0 bases, with 6 bases between. The assay was immunoSEQ multiplex PCR, and TCRdb's table has in-frame clones only and misses some. There are about 110,000 clones in the sample; about 94% occur only once, and under 0.75% lies in the top ten. The clonotype originates from a woman aged 18-35 years in good health and CMV-seronegative. V is TRBV27 and J is TRBJ2-3; D gene unclear. Material: PBMCs. The CDR3 is CASSAYSTDTQYF. The CDR3 coding sequence is TGTGCCAGCAGTGCGTACAGCACAGATACGCAGTATTTT.